A single sample gave rise to the 22 T cell receptor beta chains below, sequenced in a study of blood T cell repertoires in COVID-19. This table comes from immunoSEQ multiplex PCR, and its TCRdb copy is limited to in-frame clones, with some not included. The sample holds 250,000 or so clones, roughly 88% seen once. Specimen: peripheral blood. The receptors originated from a man older than 75 with acute or convalescent COVID-19.

This clone was counted between two and nine times. CDR3 residues: CASSLLGTGDYNEQFF. DNA for the CDR3: TGTGCCAGCAGTTTACTCGGGACAGGGGACTACAATGAGCAGTTCTTC. The chain uses TRBV27 and TRBJ2-1, with 10 positions matching TRBD1. Germline trimming cut 2 bases from V and 3 bases from J; bases unmatched to any gene: 4. Per the germline V gene, CDR1 is MNHEY and CDR2 is SMNVEV (reference sequence). The CDR3 extends over 16 amino acids.

The CDR3 coding sequence is TGTGCCAGCAGCCCGTCGGGCCTCTCGGCGGGCTCACCCCTCCACTTT. Encoded protein: CASSPSGLSAGSPLHF. The gene calls are TRBV7-9 and TRBJ1-6; no definite D call. Trimming left V 5 bases short and J 10 bases short, with 21 bases between. CDR3 length: 16 residues. CDR1 is SEHNR, CDR2 FQNEAQ, per germline (reference sequence).

The chain combines TRBV6-5 with TRBJ2-1; possibly TRBD1 for D (6 bases). Looked up from germline, CDR1 is MNHEY and CDR2 is SVGAGI. Between the trimmed V and J ends, which lost 7 bases and 2 bases, there was a span of 12 bases. This CDR3 is 14 amino acids long. The CDR3 nucleotides are TGTGCCAGCAAAGGGCAGGGGACCTACAATGAGCAGTTCTTC. Translation: CASKGQGTYNEQFF.

This clone was picked up a small number of times. This chain uses TRBV27 with TRBJ1-5; 7 nucleotides align to TRBD1. CDR1 is MNHEY and CDR2 is SMNVEV in the germline V gene (reference sequence). CDR3 length: 15 amino acids. Losses at the gene ends were 5 bases for V and 6 bases for J; bases not matched to a gene: 10. CDR3 sequence (DNA): TGTGCCAGCAGTGCGGGAGGGGGCGATTCTCAGCCCCAGCATTTT. It encodes CASSAGGGDSQPQHF.

There are a few counts of this clone. V and J are TRBV28 and TRBJ1-2; unclear D gene. There are 12 residues in the CDR3. V lost 9 bases and J 8 bases, leaving 16 bases between the germline ends. Per the germline V gene, CDR1 is MDHEN and CDR2 is SYDVKM. The CDR3 protein is CASWVAGGGYTF. CDR3 DNA: TGTGCCAGTTGGGTCGCGGGAGGCGGCTACACCTTC.

Only one count was recorded for this clone. V is TRBV7-6 and J is TRBJ1-5, with 8 positions matching TRBD1. The length of the CDR3 is 16 residues. V was pared by 4 bases and J by 0 bases, with 5 bases of the junction left unmatched. CDR1 and CDR2 (germline): SGHVS, FNYEAQ. CDR3 loop: CASSSTGGVSNQPQHF. The CDR3 DNA sequence: TGTGCCAGCAGCTCTACAGGGGGGGTTAGCAATCAGCCCCAGCATTTT.

As for this clone: The identical CDR3 is also encoded by other nucleotide sequences in the sample. The CDR3 spells CASSPTGGWTEAFF. The DNA for the CDR3 is TGTGCCAGCAGTCCCACAGGGGGCTGGACTGAAGCTTTCTTT. This chain uses TRBV28 with TRBJ1-1, with TRBD1 matching 9 bases. Germline CDR1 reads MDHEN; CDR2 reads SYDVKM. V shed 5 bases and J 5 bases; nucleotides not matched to a gene: 6. CDR3 length equals 14 residues.

V usage is TRBV5-5 and J usage is TRBJ2-7; 8 bases agree with TRBD1. Germline CDR1 reads SGHKS; CDR2 reads YYEKEE (reference sequence). V was pared by 1 base and J by 0 bases, with 6 bases of the junction left unmatched. CDR3 length: 16 amino acids. DNA for the CDR3: TGTGCCAGCAGCTTGACGAGACAGGGGCGCTCCTACGAGCAGTACTTC. This encodes CASSLTRQGRSYEQYF.

CDR3 sequence (DNA): TGTGCCAGCAGCTTGGCCCGACTAGCCCCAGGGACCCAGTACTTC. Protein product: CASSLARLAPGTQYF. The chain recombines TRBV5-4 with TRBJ2-5, with TRBD2 identical over 7 bases. The ends lost 0 bases at V and 7 bases at J; junction bases unmatched: 9. The length of the CDR3 is 15 residues. Germline values: CDR1 SGHNT, CDR2 YYREEE (reference sequence).

This sequence joins TRBV4-1 and TRBJ1-4, with 8 bases aligning to TRBD1. CDR1 is MGHRA, CDR2 YSYEKL, per germline. Trimming removed 0 bases from V and 2 bases from J; junction bases left unmatched: 8. The CDR3 has 18 amino acids. DNA for the CDR3: TGCGCCAGCAGCCAAGAGGGAGGACAGGGACGGACTAATGAAAAACTGTTTTTT. Amino acid sequence: CASSQEGGQGRTNEKLFF.

The genes are TRBV28 and TRBJ1-1; 8 bases match TRBD1. In germline, CDR1 is MDHEN, CDR2 SYDVKM. V shed 3 bases, J shed 0 bases, and the junction held 6 bases outside the gene matches. The CDR3 covers 16 residues. The CDR3 sequence is CASSFGQGAMNTEAFF. In DNA, the CDR3 is TGTGCCAGCAGTTTTGGGCAGGGGGCGATGAACACTGAAGCTTTCTTT.

The chain combines TRBV25-1 with TRBJ2-3; 9 bases agree with TRBD2. This CDR3 has 15 residues. The J segment lost 3 bases and the V segment lost 8 bases, leaving 9 bases of the junction unmatched. Germline loops: CDR1 MGHDK, CDR2 SYGVNS. CDR3 loop: CASSLLAGLTDTQYF. In nucleotides, the CDR3 is TGTGCCAGCTCTCTTCTAGCGGGGCTAACAGATACGCAGTATTTT.

The V and J genes are TRBV11-3 and TRBJ2-5, with D unclear. Per the germline V gene, CDR1 is SGHNT and CDR2 is YENEEA. The germline V and J ends were trimmed by 0 bases and 2 bases, with 4 bases remaining between them. The CDR3 sequence is 13 residues long. The CDR3 DNA follows: TGTGCCAGCAGCTTAGAGCGACAAGAGACCCAGTACTTC. Translating it yields CASSLERQETQYF.

The V and J genes are TRBV27 and TRBJ1-1; 8 nucleotides match TRBD1. Trimming removed 4 bases from V and 9 bases from J; junction bases left unmatched: 13. The CDR3 loop spans 15 amino acids. The germline V gene encodes CDR1 MNHEY and CDR2 SMNVEV (reference sequence). CDR3 amino acids: CASSSPGSRDRQAFF. The CDR3 nucleotides are TGTGCCAGCAGTTCCCCGGGGAGTAGGGACAGGCAAGCTTTCTTT.

The rearrangement joins TRBV6-5 to TRBJ1-1; D is unclear. The CDR3 loop spans 14 amino acids. Trimming took off 0 bases at V and 6 bases at J, with 11 bases between the two ends. Germline CDR1 reads MNHEY; CDR2 reads SVGAGI. The CDR3 loop is CASSYSRVYSEAFF. The CDR3, as DNA: TGTGCCAGCAGTTACTCGAGAGTTTACTCTGAAGCTTTCTTT.

The gene calls are TRBV4-1 and TRBJ1-5; 7 bases are shared with TRBD1. Looked up from germline, CDR1 is MGHRA and CDR2 is YSYEKL. The CDR3 runs 13 residues. The junction had 3 bases not matched to a gene; V was cut back by 3 bases and J by 7 bases. The CDR3 bases are TGCGCCAGCAGCCAGGCGACAGGGCAGCCCCAGCATTTT. Its translation is CASSQATGQPQHF.

The rearrangement links TRBV6-4 to TRBJ2-1; TRBD2 matches at 8 bases. In germline, CDR1 is MRHNA, CDR2 SNTAGT. The V segment lost 3 bases and the J segment 9 bases; nucleotides outside the gene matches: 10. The CDR3 totals 15 residues. CDR3 amino acids: CASSEGASGRVEQFF. DNA for the CDR3: TGTGCCAGCAGTGAGGGGGCTAGCGGGCGGGTTGAGCAGTTCTTC.

The chain recombines TRBV7-2 with TRBJ1-1, with D possibly TRBD1 on 6 matching bases. The germline V gene encodes CDR1 SGHTA and CDR2 FQGNSA. V was shortened by 6 bases and J by 6 bases, with 14 bases between the two germline ends. The CDR3 runs to 13 residues. The CDR3 protein is CASSPHAGAEAFF. The CDR3 DNA reads TGTGCCAGCAGTCCACACGCAGGGGCTGAAGCTTTCTTT.

V is TRBV28 and J is TRBJ2-7, with 8 bases fitting TRBD1. J lost 3 bases, V lost 6 bases, and 10 bases had no gene match. The V gene's germline CDR1 is MDHEN and CDR2 SYDVKM. This CDR3 region has 15 residues. DNA of the CDR3: TGTGCCAGCAGCTCTCCCCCTACAGGGGGCTACGAGCAGTACTTC. As protein: CASSSPPTGGYEQYF.

This clone was found a few times. The chain joins TRBV19 to TRBJ2-3; D perhaps matches TRBD1 (6 bases). Germline assignment: CDR1 LNHDA and CDR2 SQIVND (reference sequence). Trimming took 4 bases from V and 0 from J, leaving 14 bases between them. The CDR3 consists of 16 residues. DNA for the CDR3: TGTGCCAGTAGTACCGACAGGACATCTAGCACAGATACGCAGTATTTT. The encoded protein is CASSTDRTSSTDTQYF.

The chain combines TRBV3-1 (or the pseudogene TRBV3-2) with TRBJ1-5; tentative D call: TRBD1 (6 bases). This CDR3 spans 14 amino acids. Germline V CDR1 and CDR2: LGHDT, YNNKEL (reference sequence). Trimming took off 4 bases at V and 3 bases at J, with 10 bases between the two ends. DNA of the CDR3: TGTGCCAGCAGCCCCGGACAGCCCAATCAGCCCCAGCATTTT. Its protein product is CASSPGQPNQPQHF.

The V gene is TRBV24-1, the J gene TRBJ1-1; D is possibly TRBD1 (5 bases). This CDR3 has 12 amino acids. CDR1 is KGHDR and CDR2 is SFDVKD in the germline V gene. Deletions cut 8 bases from V and 7 bases from J, with 13 bases between. Here the CDR3 reads CATKGLAGEAFF. In DNA, the CDR3 is TGTGCCACCAAGGGACTCGCTGGTGAAGCTTTCTTT.